Following are 13 T cell receptor beta chains from one sample sequenced in a study of OX40 agonist ivuxolimab in advanced cancers. Profiled with immunoSEQ multiplex PCR; TCRdb holds only in-frame clones, not every one. The sample carries approximately 92,000 clones, 70% to 85% recorded once. The starting material was CD4+ or CD8+ T cells sorted from blood, obtained in a trial of the OX40 agonist ivuxolimab. Receptors were obtained from an adult with an advanced solid tumor such as melanoma, head and neck, liver or kidney cancer.

This rearrangement joins TRBV29-1 to TRBJ2-5; 9 bases align to TRBD1. Near its end, the DNA agrees better with TRBJ2-7, so the J call may be wrong. This CDR3 is built from 14 residues. Germline CDR1 and CDR2: SQVTM and ANQGSEA. The CDR3 loop is CSVEIGTGWNEQYF. The CDR3 region has the DNA TGCAGCGTTGAAATCGGGACAGGGTGGAACGAGCAGTACTTC.

This chain connects TRBV5-6 to TRBJ1-1; unclear D gene. V was cut by 1 base and J by 2 bases, with 9 bases left in between. In germline, CDR1 is SGHDT, CDR2 YYEEEE. The CDR3 loop spans 14 amino acids. The CDR3 region is CASSLLGRNTEAFF. In DNA, the CDR3 is TGTGCCAGCAGCTTGTTGGGCAGAAACACTGAAGCTTTCTTT.

The rearrangement links TRBV14 to TRBJ2-7; perhaps TRBD2 as D (6 bases). Germline assignment: CDR1 SGHDN and CDR2 FVKESK. V lost 3 bases and J 3 bases, leaving 15 bases between the germline ends. The CDR3 spans 15 residues. CDR3 sequence (DNA): TGTGCCAGCAGCCAGGGGAGGACCCCCCGCTACGAGCAGTACTTC. Translating it yields CASSQGRTPRYEQYF.

The chain is built from TRBV4-1 and TRBJ2-5, with 11 bases matching TRBD1. The J call may not be correct, given that the DNA end is closer to TRBJ2-7. Germline V lookup: CDR1 MGHRA, CDR2 YSYEKL. The CDR3 sequence is 17 residues long. CDR3 protein: CASSQQVGTGGLNEQYF. DNA for the CDR3: TGCGCCAGCAGCCAACAGGTCGGGACAGGGGGTCTGAACGAGCAGTACTTC.

This clone was seen once. The J gene is TRBJ1-5, the V gene TRBV19; D unclear. Per germline, CDR1 LNHDA and CDR2 SQIVND (reference sequence). Trimming shortened V by 5 bases and J by 3 bases, and 11 bases separated the two germline ends. This CDR3 contains 14 residues. In nucleotides, the CDR3 is TGTGCCAGTAGTCCTTCGGCAGTCAATCAGCCCCAGCATTTT. Its protein product is CASSPSAVNQPQHF.

The chain joins TRBV7-8 to TRBJ2-7; 10 positions agree with TRBD1. Germline V gives CDR1 SGHVS, CDR2 FQNEAQ. J lost 3 bases, V lost 0 bases, and 8 bases had no gene match. CDR3 length: 17 residues. In DNA, the CDR3 is TGTGCCAGCAGCTTAGCTAGGATCGGGACAGGGGTCTACGAGCAGTACTTC. This encodes CASSLARIGTGVYEQYF.

This clone was counted a single time. At one end the junction does not follow the germline gene, possibly because of a read error. V and J are TRBV4-1 and TRBJ1-3; no definite D call. CDR3 length equals 15 residues. Germline CDR1 reads MGHRA; CDR2 reads YSYEKL. The CDR3 nucleotides are TGCGCCAGCAACCAAGGGCCAGGAGGTGGAAACACCATATATTTT. Its translation: CASNQGPGGGNTIYF.

This chain joins TRBV5-1 and TRBJ2-1, with D possibly TRBD2 on 6 matching bases. CDR3 length equals 16 residues. V was clipped by 0 bases and J by 0 bases, with 10 bases between them. CDR1 SGHRS and CDR2 YFSETQ come from the germline V gene. The chain's CDR3 is CASSLDGRGSYNEQFF. The DNA of the CDR3 is TGCGCCAGCAGCTTGGATGGGCGGGGCTCCTACAATGAGCAGTTCTTC.

The rearrangement joins TRBV18 to TRBJ2-7; D uncertain. V was trimmed by 3 bases and J by 2 bases, leaving 11 bases between them. The length of the CDR3 is 14 residues. Germline CDR1 reads KGHSH; CDR2 reads LQKENI. CDR3 sequence: CASSPRQTTYEQYF. The CDR3 DNA sequence: TGTGCCAGCTCACCCCGACAAACCACCTACGAGCAGTACTTC.

This chain joins TRBV27 and TRBJ1-1; 8 bases line up with TRBD1. V shed 5 bases and J 0 bases; nucleotides not matched to a gene: 11. In germline, CDR1 is MNHEY, CDR2 SMNVEV (reference sequence). The CDR3 sequence is 17 residues long. CDR3 DNA sequence: TGTGCCAGCAGTGTATTGGACAGGGCGAAGGTGAACACTGAAGCTTTCTTT. Translated, it gives CASSVLDRAKVNTEAFF.

On this clone: Other DNA sequences in the same sample also yield this CDR3. The chain combines TRBV2 with TRBJ1-1, with a tentative D call TRBD1 (6 bases). CDR1 is SNHLY and CDR2 is FYNNEI in the germline V gene. CDR3 size: 13 residues. The ends were cut back, 2 bases at V and 4 bases at J, with 8 bases in the middle. CDR3 nucleotide sequence: TGTGCCAGCAGTGAAAGGGGGTCCACTGAAGCTTTCTTT. Residues: CASSERGSTEAFF.

The chain uses TRBV5-1 and TRBJ2-3; TRBD2 might be the D (5 bases). The CDR3 runs to 16 residues. V was trimmed by 4 bases and J by 1 base, leaving 16 bases between them. Germline V gives CDR1 SGHRS, CDR2 YFSETQ. As DNA, the CDR3 is TGCGCCAGCAGCATAGGACTTCCCAGCGGCACAGATACGCAGTATTTT. It translates to CASSIGLPSGTDTQYF.

This clone was counted a few times. The chain uses TRBV11-2 and TRBJ2-7; no reliable D call. The CDR3 has 14 residues. In germline, CDR1 is SGHAT, CDR2 FQNNGV. V gave up 1 base and J gave up 2 bases, with 9 bases separating them. CDR3 DNA: TGTGCCAGCAGCTTAGGGACGGAAACCTACGAGCAGTACTTC. This gives the protein CASSLGTETYEQYF.